The rows below give T cell receptor beta chains drawn from one sample of a study of human T cells and chemical hapten exposure. In TCRdb, the RACE reads were re-called with MiXCR into one record per CDR3 protein. The sample lists over 70,000 distinct CDR3 sequences, about 9.9% occurring once. Sequenced here: whole blood, sampled in connection with sensitization to the hapten diphenylcyclopropenone (DPC). Every receptor here comes from a young man with alopecia areata. Some clones in this sample may be carry-over from other donors' samples. Each CDR3 is given with its conserved first and last residue. Each record gives: J gene, V gene, D gene, clone size, CDR3 DNA, CDR3 protein. D genes are given only for firm matches. Where a row states a size, it is once, few, many or the class of an expanded clone; other rows omit it.

j_gene: TRBJ2-2; v_gene: TRBV28; d_gene: NA; abundance: NA; CDR3nt: TGTGCCAGCAGTTTTGTCGGCCTCACCCGTCTGTTTTTT; CDR3aa: CASSFVGLTRLFF
j_gene: TRBJ1-6; v_gene: TRBV9; d_gene: NA; abundance: many; CDR3nt: TGTGCCAGCCAGAAGGGGAATAATTCACCCCTCCACTTT; CDR3aa: CASQKGNNSPLHF
j_gene: TRBJ1-6; v_gene: TRBV7-8; d_gene: NA; abundance: few; CDR3nt: TGTGCCAGCAGCTTAGCGGAGGGAGAGACCTATAATTCACCCCTCCACTTT; CDR3aa: CASSLAEGETYNSPLHF
j_gene: TRBJ2-5; v_gene: TRBV20-1; d_gene: TRBD2; abundance: NA; CDR3nt: TGCAGTGCTAGAGATAGCGGGGGGGCAGAGACCCAGTACTTC; CDR3aa: CSARDSGGAETQYF
j_gene: TRBJ1-5; v_gene: TRBV7-2; d_gene: NA; abundance: few; CDR3nt: TGTGCCAGCAGCTTAGGCTACACACGTAGCAATCAGCCCCAGCATTTT; CDR3aa: CASSLGYTRSNQPQHF
j_gene: TRBJ1-2; v_gene: TRBV5-1; d_gene: NA; abundance: NA; CDR3nt: TGCGCCAGCAGCTTGACGGCAGACGACTATGGCTACACCTTC; CDR3aa: CASSLTADDYGYTF
j_gene: TRBJ2-1; v_gene: TRBV19; d_gene: NA; abundance: few; CDR3nt: TGTGCCAGTAGTGGCAGGGGCGATGAGCAGTTCTTC; CDR3aa: CASSGRGDEQFF
j_gene: TRBJ1-2; v_gene: TRBV14; d_gene: NA; abundance: few; CDR3nt: TGTGCCAGCAGCCCAGAGAGGGGAGCGACTGGCTACACCTTC; CDR3aa: CASSPERGATGYTF
j_gene: TRBJ1-1; v_gene: TRBV11-2; d_gene: NA; abundance: few; CDR3nt: TGTGCCAGCAGCGCGACAGGCCTAAACACTGAAGCTTTCTTT; CDR3aa: CASSATGLNTEAFF
j_gene: TRBJ2-5; v_gene: TRBV11-2; d_gene: NA; abundance: few; CDR3nt: TGTGCCAGCAGCTACGGACACGACCAAGAGACCCAGTACTTC; CDR3aa: CASSYGHDQETQYF
j_gene: TRBJ2-7; v_gene: TRBV11-2; d_gene: TRBD1; abundance: NA; CDR3nt: TGTGCCAGCAGCTTAGATCGGGCAGGGGGCGTCGAGCAGTACTTC; CDR3aa: CASSLDRAGGVEQYF
j_gene: TRBJ2-1; v_gene: TRBV2; d_gene: NA; abundance: many; CDR3nt: TGTGCCAGCCCGACGCACGGCTTC; CDR3aa: CASPTHGF
j_gene: TRBJ2-7; v_gene: TRBV10-1; d_gene: NA; abundance: NA; CDR3nt: TGCGCCAGCAGTGAGTCCGGCCTTTACGAGCAGTACTTC; CDR3aa: CASSESGLYEQYF
j_gene: TRBJ2-5; v_gene: TRBV5-1; d_gene: NA; abundance: NA; CDR3nt: TGCGCCAGCAGCGCGACAGTTCAAGAGACCCAGTACTTC; CDR3aa: CASSATVQETQYF
j_gene: TRBJ2-1; v_gene: TRBV11-1; d_gene: NA; abundance: NA; CDR3nt: TGTGCCAGCAGCGTCACAGGGCCCTACAATGAGCAGTTCTTC; CDR3aa: CASSVTGPYNEQFF
j_gene: TRBJ1-2; v_gene: TRBV18; d_gene: NA; abundance: many; CDR3nt: TGTGCCAGCTCACCAAGCCCGGGAGCTAACTATGGCTACACCTTC; CDR3aa: CASSPSPGANYGYTF
j_gene: TRBJ1-1; v_gene: TRBV28; d_gene: TRBD1; abundance: NA; CDR3nt: TGTGCCAGCAGTGTAGACAGGGCGGAAGCTTTCTTT; CDR3aa: CASSVDRAEAFF
j_gene: TRBJ2-2; v_gene: TRBV5-4; d_gene: NA; abundance: few; CDR3nt: TGTGCCAGCAGCGGGGGTTGGCCCGGGGAGCTGTTTTTT; CDR3aa: CASSGGWPGELFF
j_gene: TRBJ1-6; v_gene: TRBV9; d_gene: NA; abundance: many; CDR3nt: TGTGCCAGCAGCGTAGCAGGTGGCTCACCCCTCCACTTT; CDR3aa: CASSVAGGSPLHF
j_gene: TRBJ2-3; v_gene: TRBV29-1; d_gene: NA; abundance: few; CDR3nt: TGCAGCGTTGTAGGGACTGCAACTAGCACAGATACGCAGTATTTT; CDR3aa: CSVVGTATSTDTQYF
j_gene: TRBJ1-1; v_gene: TRBV9; d_gene: NA; abundance: few; CDR3nt: TGTGCCAGCAGCGCGGAGAAGGGGAACACTGAAGCTTTCTTT; CDR3aa: CASSAEKGNTEAFF
j_gene: TRBJ2-5; v_gene: TRBV7-6; d_gene: TRBD1; abundance: NA; CDR3nt: TGTGCCAGCAGAGGGACAGTGAAGTCCCAAGAGACCCAGTACTTC; CDR3aa: CASRGTVKSQETQYF
j_gene: TRBJ2-7; v_gene: TRBV4-1; d_gene: NA; abundance: NA; CDR3nt: TGCGCCAGCAGCCATAAGGGAAACGAGCAGTACTTC; CDR3aa: CASSHKGNEQYF
j_gene: TRBJ2-3; v_gene: TRBV11-2; d_gene: TRBD1; abundance: many; CDR3nt: TGTGCCAGCACCCACAGGGGGTATTTGACAGATACGCAGTATTTT; CDR3aa: CASTHRGYLTDTQYF
j_gene: TRBJ2-7; v_gene: TRBV29-1; d_gene: TRBD1; abundance: NA; CDR3nt: TGCAGCGTTCTGGGACAGGGGGTCTACGAGCAGTACTTC; CDR3aa: CSVLGQGVYEQYF
j_gene: TRBJ1-2; v_gene: TRBV9; d_gene: NA; abundance: NA; CDR3nt: TGTGCCAGCAGCCCCGCCCTCCCCGGCTTTTATGGCTACACCTTC; CDR3aa: CASSPALPGFYGYTF
j_gene: TRBJ1-4; v_gene: TRBV6-5; d_gene: NA; abundance: once; CDR3nt: TGTGCCAGCAAAGACCTAGCAACTAATGAAAAACTGTTTTTT; CDR3aa: CASKDLATNEKLFF
j_gene: TRBJ2-7; v_gene: TRBV28; d_gene: NA; abundance: NA; CDR3nt: TGTGCCAGCAGTCGACTCCAGGGCTACGAGCAGTACTTC; CDR3aa: CASSRLQGYEQYF
j_gene: TRBJ1-1; v_gene: TRBV4-2; d_gene: NA; abundance: few; CDR3nt: TGTGCCAGCAGCCCACAGGACGGAGTGAACACTGAAGCTTTCTTT; CDR3aa: CASSPQDGVNTEAFF
j_gene: TRBJ1-2; v_gene: TRBV5-5; d_gene: NA; abundance: few; CDR3nt: TGTGCCAGCACTGCGGCAGGGCCCTATGGCTACACCTTC; CDR3aa: CASTAAGPYGYTF
j_gene: TRBJ2-2; v_gene: TRBV10-3; d_gene: NA; abundance: NA; CDR3nt: TGTGCCACCCTAGGGACCGGGGAGCTGTTTTTT; CDR3aa: CATLGTGELFF
j_gene: TRBJ1-1; v_gene: TRBV10-3; d_gene: NA; abundance: NA; CDR3nt: TGTGCCATCACCGACAGAACTGAAGCTTTCTTT; CDR3aa: CAITDRTEAFF
j_gene: TRBJ2-7; v_gene: TRBV5-1; d_gene: TRBD1; abundance: few; CDR3nt: TGCGCCAGCAGCGCGTGGGACAGCTCCTACGAGCAGTACTTC; CDR3aa: CASSAWDSSYEQYF
j_gene: TRBJ2-7; v_gene: TRBV7-9; d_gene: TRBD2; abundance: few; CDR3nt: TGTGCCAGCAGCTCAACCAGCTTCCCGGGACTAGCGGGGATCTCATTGGACGAGCAGTACTTC; CDR3aa: CASSSTSFPGLAGISLDEQYF
j_gene: TRBJ2-7; v_gene: TRBV5-5; d_gene: NA; abundance: NA; CDR3nt: TGTGCCAGCAGCCCAGATACGGGAGATTACGAGCAGTACTTC; CDR3aa: CASSPDTGDYEQYF
j_gene: TRBJ1-1; v_gene: TRBV19; d_gene: NA; abundance: NA; CDR3nt: TGTGCCAGTAGTATCGCTTGGGCCAGCCCGGAGGAGTTCTTT; CDR3aa: CASSIAWASPEEFF
j_gene: TRBJ2-1; v_gene: TRBV7-2; d_gene: TRBD2; abundance: many; CDR3nt: TGTGCCAGCAGCTTAGAGTGGCGGGGGAGCCATGAGCAGTTCTTC; CDR3aa: CASSLEWRGSHEQFF
j_gene: TRBJ1-6; v_gene: TRBV7-2; d_gene: NA; abundance: few; CDR3nt: TGTGCCAGCAGCTTGGGCAGGGCAGCTAATAATTCACCCCTCCACTTT; CDR3aa: CASSLGRAANNSPLHF
j_gene: TRBJ1-1; v_gene: TRBV4-1; d_gene: NA; abundance: few; CDR3nt: TGCGCCAGCAGCCAAGTTACCCAAGTCCCGGCTGAAGCTTTCTTT; CDR3aa: CASSQVTQVPAEAFF
j_gene: TRBJ1-5; v_gene: TRBV18; d_gene: NA; abundance: many; CDR3nt: TGTGCCAGCTCACCGCAAGCTGACAGGATTAGCAATCAGCCCCAGCATTTT; CDR3aa: CASSPQADRISNQPQHF
j_gene: TRBJ2-5; v_gene: TRBV6-4; d_gene: TRBD1; abundance: few; CDR3nt: TGTGCCAGCAGTGATTGGACAGGACAAGAGACCCAGTACTTC; CDR3aa: CASSDWTGQETQYF
j_gene: TRBJ2-1; v_gene: TRBV11-1; d_gene: TRBD2; abundance: few; CDR3nt: TGTGCCAGCAGCATTAGCGGGGGGGCTTACTCCTACAATGAGCAGTTCTTC; CDR3aa: CASSISGGAYSYNEQFF
j_gene: TRBJ2-2; v_gene: TRBV7-2; d_gene: NA; abundance: few; CDR3nt: TGTGCCAGCAGCTTAACGAAACCGTCGGACACCGGGGAGCTGTTTTTT; CDR3aa: CASSLTKPSDTGELFF
j_gene: TRBJ2-5; v_gene: TRBV12-3/TRBV12-4; d_gene: NA; abundance: many; CDR3nt: TGTGCCAGCAGTTTAAAGGGTTTGCAAGAGACCCAGTACTTC; CDR3aa: CASSLKGLQETQYF
j_gene: TRBJ2-5; v_gene: TRBV5-1; d_gene: NA; abundance: many; CDR3nt: TGCGCCAGCAGCTTGGCCGAGACCCAGTACTTC; CDR3aa: CASSLAETQYF
j_gene: TRBJ2-1; v_gene: TRBV29-1; d_gene: TRBD1; abundance: few; CDR3nt: TGCAGCGTGACAGGGAGCTCCTACAATGAGCAGTTCTTC; CDR3aa: CSVTGSSYNEQFF
j_gene: TRBJ1-1; v_gene: TRBV7-6; d_gene: NA; abundance: many; CDR3nt: TGTGCCAGCAGCTCCCCAGGCACTGAAGCTTTCTTT; CDR3aa: CASSSPGTEAFF
j_gene: TRBJ1-1; v_gene: TRBV11-1; d_gene: TRBD1; abundance: few; CDR3nt: TGTGCCAGCAGTCGACAGGGGAGCGCTGAAGCTTTCTTT; CDR3aa: CASSRQGSAEAFF
j_gene: TRBJ2-7; v_gene: TRBV3-1; d_gene: TRBD2; abundance: few; CDR3nt: TGTGCCAGCAGCCAAGGGGGACTAGCCGGGGAGCAGTACTTC; CDR3aa: CASSQGGLAGEQYF
j_gene: TRBJ2-2; v_gene: TRBV29-1; d_gene: NA; abundance: few; CDR3nt: TGCAGCGTTGAATCAGCTCTCGGCGGGGAGCTGTTTTTT; CDR3aa: CSVESALGGELFF
j_gene: TRBJ1-6; v_gene: TRBV20-1; d_gene: NA; abundance: NA; CDR3nt: TGCAGTGCTAGGGGACCTGAGAATTCACCCCTCCACTTT; CDR3aa: CSARGPENSPLHF
j_gene: TRBJ2-5; v_gene: TRBV29-1; d_gene: NA; abundance: many; CDR3nt: TGCAGCGTTGGGGACCGCCGGGGGTACCAAGAGACCCAGTACTTC; CDR3aa: CSVGDRRGYQETQYF
j_gene: TRBJ2-6; v_gene: TRBV6-5; d_gene: NA; abundance: few; CDR3nt: TGTGCCAGCAGCCTATTCTATGGGGCCAACGTCCTGACTTTC; CDR3aa: CASSLFYGANVLTF